This TCR beta chain was profiled in a study of blood T cell repertoires in COVID-19. As for the study in general: The cDNA or gDNA used as material had been derived from T cells, B-cell-depleted T cells, or PBMCs.

Profiled with immunoSEQ multiplex PCR; TCRdb holds only in-frame clones, not every one. The table records 150,000 to 200,000 clones, over 80% of them present only once. CDR1 is SGHVS, CDR2 FQNEAQ, per germline. The CDR3 is 15 amino acids. V shed 6 bases, J shed 5 bases, and the junction held 12 bases outside the gene matches. Categorization into cohorts depended on clinical history that participants reported. The sample consisted of PBMCs or T cells enriched from blood (not recorded which). This TCR derives from a woman aged 60-75 years who had recovered from COVID-19. The chain links TRBV7-8 to TRBJ1-1, with 7 bases that match TRBD1. CDR3 amino acids: CASRPTRGMVTEAFF. CDR3 nucleotides: TGTGCCAGCAGACCTACCAGGGGGATGGTAACTGAAGCTTTCTTT.